Listed here are 22 T cell receptor beta chains from one sample, sequenced in a study of regulatory T cells in long-lasting Graves disease. Through Arm-PCR of CDR3 regions and iRepertoire HTBI primers, TCR beta libraries were built. TCRdb reprocessed the multiplex PCR reads via MiXCR and lists one record per CDR3 protein. The sample has a few hundred thousand distinct CDR3 sequences, approximately 23% seen once. The time point was: persistent/refractory GD, antithyroid drugs over 5 years with positive TRAb. Extracted RNA from PBMCs served as the source of the TCR library. Material: peripheral blood mononuclear cells (PBMCs), obtained when the disease was refractory, from a patient treated with antithyroid drugs. The receptor source for this set is a woman in her forties with Graves disease.

In this sample, this clonotype turned up a few times. A much more abundant neighbour one base away suggests this may be a read error. V usage is TRBV12-3 or TRBV12-4 and J usage is TRBJ1-1; D uncertain. The length of the CDR3 is 14 residues. V was shortened by 3 bases and J by 6 bases, with 14 bases between the two germline ends. The CDR3 loop reads CASSLPGGYAEAFF. CDR3 nucleotides: TGTGCCAGCAGTTTGCCGGGAGGGTACGCTGAAGCTTTCTTT.

This clonotype turned up a few times. The genes are TRBV3-1 and TRBJ1-2; 7 positions match TRBD1. Germline V gene lookup returns CDR1 LGHDT and CDR2 YNNKEL (reference sequence). This CDR3 is 16 amino acids long. With V trimmed by 1 base and J by 1 base, 6 bases remained unmatched. CDR3 region: CASSQAGTARNYGYTF. The CDR3 nucleotides are TGTGCCAGCAGCCAAGCCGGGACAGCGCGTAACTATGGCTACACCTTC. The full variable domain, its missing parts supplied by reference TRBV3-1 and TRBJ1-2, is DTAVSQTPKYLVTQMGNDKSIKCEQNLGHDTMYWYKQDSKKFLKIMFSYNNKELIINETVPNRFSPKSPDKAHLNLHINSLELGDSAVYFCASSQAGTARNYGYTFGSGTRLTVV.

The rearrangement links TRBV5-6 to TRBJ2-7, with D perhaps TRBD1 (5 bases). V lost 3 bases and J 1 base, leaving 23 bases between the germline ends. Germline lookup yields CDR1 SGHDT and CDR2 YYEEEE. The CDR3 is 18 residues long. DNA for the CDR3: TGTGCCAGCAGCTCTAACTTCGCACCTTATCAGGGTTCCTACGAGCAGTACTTC. This encodes CASSSNFAPYQGSYEQYF.

For this clonotype: As the CDR3 is not closed by the conserved phenylalanine or tryptophan, this likely results from a read error. The chain couples TRBV6-9 to TRBJ2-7; TRBD2 might be the D (5 bases). V gave up 3 bases and J gave up 2 bases, with 14 bases separating them. This CDR3 region has 15 residues. CDR1 is MNHGY and CDR2 is SVAAGI in the germline V gene. The CDR3: CASSYEGSLPYEQYL. The CDR3 DNA reads TGTGCCAGCAGTTACGAGGGTTCTCTACCCTACGAGCAGTACCTC.

The rearrangement uses TRBV4-1 and TRBJ1-2; no clear D gene. Germline-derived CDR1 and CDR2 are MGHRA and YSYEKL. This CDR3 region has 14 residues. V gave up 1 base and J gave up 2 bases, with 8 bases separating them. The CDR3 coding sequence is TGCGCCAGCAGCCAAGGTCGGCAGAACTATGGCTACACCTTC. It encodes CASSQGRQNYGYTF.

This clonotype was recorded a few times. The chain carries TRBV20-1 and TRBJ1-6; D uncertain. The CDR3 is 13 residues long. Germline V lookup: CDR1 DFQATT, CDR2 SNEGSKA (reference sequence). With 0 bases removed from V and 12 bases from J, the gap between germline ends came to 12 bases. The CDR3 loop is CSARERVFEPLHF. DNA for the CDR3: TGCAGTGCTAGAGAGAGGGTATTTGAACCCCTCCACTTT.

In this sample, this clonotype turned up a few times. The DNA of the CDR3 is TGCGCCAGCAGCTTCGATGCGGTGGGGAACACTGAAGCTTTCTTT. It codes for CASSFDAVGNTEAFF. The rearrangement uses TRBV5-1 and TRBJ1-1; D is unclear. V lost 2 bases and J 1 base, leaving 12 bases between the germline ends. The length of the CDR3 is 15 residues. CDR1 and CDR2 (germline): SGHRS, YFSETQ.

This clonotype showed up many times. The V and J genes are TRBV15 and TRBJ2-7; TRBD2 is a possible D gene (6 bases). Trimming took off 3 bases at V and 0 bases at J, with 9 bases between the two ends. The CDR3 covers 14 residues. Germline CDR1 LNHNV, CDR2 YYDKDF (reference sequence). CDR3 loop: CATSSGGVSYEQYF. The CDR3, as DNA: TGTGCCACCAGCAGTGGCGGGGTCTCCTACGAGCAGTACTTC.

This clonotype has just a few counts. The J gene is TRBJ2-7, the V gene TRBV20-1, with 8 bases lining up with TRBD2. J lost 3 bases, V lost 6 bases, and 7 bases had no gene match. CDR1 is DFQATT, CDR2 SNEGSKA, per germline (reference sequence). CDR3 length: 13 amino acids. CDR3 bases: TGCAGTGCCCCTCGGAGCGGGAGCTACGAGCAGTACTTC. This encodes CSAPRSGSYEQYF.

The chain is built from TRBV5-1 and TRBJ1-5; D might be TRBD1 (5 bases). The germline V gene has CDR1 SGHRS and CDR2 YFSETQ. With 2 bases removed from V and 5 bases from J, the gap between germline ends came to 8 bases. This CDR3 spans 13 amino acids. For the CDR3, the DNA is TGCGCCAGCAGCTTTGGAGGGGATCAGCCCCAGCATTTT. Its protein is CASSFGGDQPQHF.

CDR3 in amino acids: CASSLVVDINTIYF. The CDR3 DNA reads TGTGCCAGCAGCTTAGTCGTCGACATAAACACCATATATTTT. This chain joins TRBV7-2 and TRBJ1-3; D is ambiguous. This CDR3 has 14 residues. Germline CDR1 reads SGHTA; CDR2 reads FQGNSA. V lost 1 base, J lost 6 bases, and 10 bases lay in between.

This clonotype has only a few counts. The chain has TRBV4-1 and TRBJ2-5; 15 bases line up with TRBD2. Trimming took 5 bases from V and 1 from J; bases not matched to a gene: 11. The CDR3 length is 19 residues. CDR1 and CDR2 (germline): MGHRA, YSYEKL. This chain's CDR3 is CASSILGLAGGGGQETQYF. In nucleotides, the CDR3 is TGCGCCAGCAGCATTCTCGGACTAGCGGGAGGGGGGGGCCAAGAGACCCAGTACTTC.

This clonotype was counted at least ten times. The chain links TRBV28 to TRBJ2-7; D is possibly TRBD1 or TRBD2 (5 bases each). CDR3 length: 12 residues. Trimming pared 3 bases from V and 5 bases from J, leaving 8 bases between. The germline CDR1 and CDR2 sequences are MDHEN and SYDVKM. CDR3 DNA: TGTGCCAGCAGTTTTGAGGGGCACGAGCAGTACTTC. Residues: CASSFEGHEQYF. The full variable domain, its missing parts supplied by reference TRBV28 and TRBJ2-7, is DVKVTQSSRYLVKRTGEKVFLECVQDMDHENMFWYRQDPGLGLRLIYFSYDVKMKEKGDIPEGYSVSREKKERFSLILESASTNQTSMYLCASSFEGHEQYFGPGTRLTVT.

This clonotype was picked up many times. The rearrangement uses TRBV28 and TRBJ1-1; D remains unclear. Germline V gene data show CDR1 as MDHEN and CDR2 as SYDVKM. The CDR3 length is 15 residues. The germline V and J ends were trimmed by 5 bases and 2 bases, with 15 bases remaining between them. The CDR3, as DNA: TGTGCCAGCAGTCCCATGTGGACCCATAACACTGAAGCTTTCTTT. Translating it yields CASSPMWTHNTEAFF. The whole variable domain, filled in from reference TRBV28 and TRBJ1-1, reads DVKVTQSSRYLVKRTGEKVFLECVQDMDHENMFWYRQDPGLGLRLIYFSYDVKMKEKGDIPEGYSVSREKKERFSLILESASTNQTSMYLCASSPMWTHNTEAFFGQGTRLTVV.

There are many counts of this clonotype. V gene TRBV28 combines with J gene TRBJ2-7; D uncertain. This CDR3 is 15 amino acids long. Looked up from germline, CDR1 is MDHEN and CDR2 is SYDVKM. V was shortened by 2 bases and J by 2 bases, with 13 bases between the two germline ends. This chain's CDR3 is CASSLGVNSPYEQYF. The CDR3 nucleotides read TGTGCCAGCAGTTTAGGGGTGAACAGCCCCTACGAGCAGTACTTC.

This clonotype was seen only a few times. This rearrangement joins TRBV12-3 or TRBV12-4 to TRBJ2-7, with D unclear. The J call may not be correct, given that the DNA end is closer to TRBJ2-5. The CDR3 is 16 residues long. The CDR3 protein is CASSRILPGYQETQYF. CDR3 coding DNA: TGTGCCAGCAGCCGAATCCTTCCGGGCTATCAAGAGACCCAGTACTTC.

The table lists this clonotype with a few counts. In DNA form, the CDR3 reads TGTGCCAGCAGTTATGGGGCGGGGGGCGCGGACACTGAAGCTTTCTTT. It encodes CASSYGAGGADTEAFF. The rearrangement uses TRBV6-2 or TRBV6-3 and TRBJ1-1; possible D gene TRBD1, 6 bases. The CDR3 consists of 16 residues. V was shortened by 3 bases and J by 3 bases, with 17 bases between the two germline ends. Germline V CDR1 and CDR2: MNHEY, SVGEGT.

This clonotype was seen ten or more times. The chain joins TRBV5-1 to TRBJ1-1; D is unclear. Trimming removed 2 bases at V and 1 base at J, with 12 bases between. The CDR3 spans 15 residues. CDR1 SGHRS and CDR2 YFSETQ come from the germline V gene. The CDR3 DNA sequence: TGCGCCAGCAGCTTTAATAGGGCGGCGAACACTGAAGCTTTCTTT. As protein: CASSFNRAANTEAFF. Based on the CDR3 plus reference TRBV5-1 and TRBJ1-1, the full variable domain is KAGVTQTPRYLIKTRGQQVTLSCSPISGHRSVSWYQQTPGQGLQFLFEYFSETQRNKGNFPGRFSGRQFSNSRSEMNVSTLELGDSALYLCASSFNRAANTEAFFGQGTRLTVV.

This sequence joins TRBV5-1 and TRBJ2-7, with TRBD1 identical over 8 bases. The ends lost 6 bases at V and 6 bases at J; junction bases unmatched: 14. The CDR3 is 15 residues long. Germline V gene lookup returns CDR1 SGHRS and CDR2 YFSETQ. The CDR3 DNA is TGCGCCAGCACCGATAGGACAGGGCGCGCGGGCGAGCAGTACTTC. It translates to CASTDRTGRAGEQYF.

This clonotype was detected a few times. This chain joins TRBV7-3 and TRBJ2-7; 7 positions match TRBD1. The CDR3 totals 16 residues. Germline CDR1 and CDR2: SGHTA and FQGTGA. The V and J ends lost 3 bases and 9 bases, in that order; junction bases with no gene match: 17. The CDR3 sequence: CASSFPPTGIQSRQYF. The CDR3 DNA sequence: TGTGCCAGCAGCTTCCCGCCGACAGGGATTCAATCAAGGCAGTACTTC.

This sequence joins TRBV15 and TRBJ2-7, with 11 bases fitting TRBD2. Looked up from germline, CDR1 is LNHNV and CDR2 is YYDKDF (reference sequence). Trimming removed 6 bases from V and 0 bases from J; junction bases left unmatched: 7. CDR3 length equals 16 residues. In DNA form, the CDR3 reads TGTGCCACCAGTCCGACCGGGACTAGCGGCTCCTACGAGCAGTACTTC. Translating gives CATSPTGTSGSYEQYF. Full variable domain (outside the CDR3, taken from reference TRBV15 and TRBJ2-7): DAMVIQNPRYQVTQFGKPVTLSCSQTLNHNVMYWYQQKSSQAPKLLFHYYDKDFNNEADTPDNFQSRRPNTSFCFLDIRSPGLGDTAMYLCATSPTGTSGSYEQYFGPGTRLTVT.

The chain uses TRBV11-2 and TRBJ1-2; 8 bases are a match to TRBD1. Germline loops: CDR1 SGHAT, CDR2 FQNNGV. Trimming at V came to 6 bases and at J to 6 bases, leaving 12 bases not matched to a gene. CDR3 size: 15 residues. In DNA, the CDR3 is TGTGCCAGCAGAATCAGAGGGGACAGGACGCATGGCTACACCTTC. Translating gives CASRIRGDRTHGYTF. Full variable domain (outside the CDR3, taken from reference TRBV11-2 and TRBJ1-2): EAGVAQSPRYKIIEKRQSVAFWCNPISGHATLYWYQQILGQGPKLLIQFQNNGVVDDSQLPKDRFSAERLKGVDSTLKIQPAKLEDSAVYLCASRIRGDRTHGYTFGSGTRLTVV.